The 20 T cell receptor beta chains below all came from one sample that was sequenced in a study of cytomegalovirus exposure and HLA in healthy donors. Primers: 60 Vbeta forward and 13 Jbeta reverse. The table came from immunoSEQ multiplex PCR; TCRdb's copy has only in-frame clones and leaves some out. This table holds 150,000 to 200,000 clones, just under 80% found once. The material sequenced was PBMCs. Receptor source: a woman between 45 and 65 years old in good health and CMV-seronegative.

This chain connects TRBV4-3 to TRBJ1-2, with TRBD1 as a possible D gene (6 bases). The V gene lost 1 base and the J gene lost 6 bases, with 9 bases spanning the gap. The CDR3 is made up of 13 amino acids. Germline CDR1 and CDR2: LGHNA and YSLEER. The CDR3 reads CASSQATGHGYTF. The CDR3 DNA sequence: TGCGCCAGCAGCCAAGCGACAGGCCATGGCTACACCTTC.

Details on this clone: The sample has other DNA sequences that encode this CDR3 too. The CDR3 spells CASSSGQGIYEQYF. CDR3 bases: TGTGCCAGCAGCTCGGGACAGGGAATCTACGAGCAGTACTTC. The rearrangement uses TRBV28 and TRBJ2-7; 9 bases match TRBD1. The CDR3 is 14 amino acids. The V gene end was trimmed by 6 bases and the J gene end by 3 bases; junction bases not matched to a gene: 6. The germline V gene encodes CDR1 MDHEN and CDR2 SYDVKM. Based on the CDR3 plus reference TRBV28 and TRBJ2-7, the full variable domain is DVKVTQSSRYLVKRTGEKVFLECVQDMDHENMFWYRQDPGLGLRLIYFSYDVKMKEKGDIPEGYSVSREKKERFSLILESASTNQTSMYLCASSSGQGIYEQYFGPGTRLTVT.

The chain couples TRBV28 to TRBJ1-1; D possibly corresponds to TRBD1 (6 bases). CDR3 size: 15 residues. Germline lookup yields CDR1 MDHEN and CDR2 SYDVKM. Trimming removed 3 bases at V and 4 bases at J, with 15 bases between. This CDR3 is CASSFLEGVGTEAFF. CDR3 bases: TGTGCCAGCAGTTTCCTAGAGGGGGTAGGCACTGAAGCTTTCTTT.

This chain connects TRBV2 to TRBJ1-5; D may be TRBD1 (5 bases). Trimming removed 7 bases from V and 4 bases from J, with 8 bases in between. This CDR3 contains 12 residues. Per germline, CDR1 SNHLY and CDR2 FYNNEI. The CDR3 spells CASTSGNQPQHF. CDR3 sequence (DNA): TGTGCCAGCACCTCAGGGAATCAGCCCCAGCATTTT.

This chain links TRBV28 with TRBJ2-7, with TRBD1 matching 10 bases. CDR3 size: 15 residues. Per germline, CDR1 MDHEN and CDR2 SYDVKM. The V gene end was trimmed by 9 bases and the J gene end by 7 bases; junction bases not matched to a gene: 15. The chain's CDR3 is CASLGATGGDQEQYF. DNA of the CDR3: TGTGCCAGTTTGGGGGCGACAGGGGGCGATCAGGAGCAGTACTTC. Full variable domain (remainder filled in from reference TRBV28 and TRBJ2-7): DVKVTQSSRYLVKRTGEKVFLECVQDMDHENMFWYRQDPGLGLRLIYFSYDVKMKEKGDIPEGYSVSREKKERFSLILESASTNQTSMYLCASLGATGGDQEQYFGPGTRLTVT.

The CDR3 here is CASRTSGGYNEQFF. The CDR3 coding sequence is TGCGCCAGCAGAACTAGCGGGGGTTACAATGAGCAGTTCTTC. This rearrangement joins TRBV5-1 to TRBJ2-1, with 11 positions matching TRBD2. The trim removed 5 bases at V and 4 bases at J, leaving 2 bases unmatched. The length of the CDR3 is 14 residues. Germline CDR1 SGHRS, CDR2 YFSETQ.

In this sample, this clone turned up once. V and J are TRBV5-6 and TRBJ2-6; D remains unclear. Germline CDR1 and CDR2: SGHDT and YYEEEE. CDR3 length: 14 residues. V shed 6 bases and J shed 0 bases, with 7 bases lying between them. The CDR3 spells CASTRDSGANVLTF. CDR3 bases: TGTGCCAGCACCCGAGACTCTGGGGCCAACGTCCTGACTTTC.

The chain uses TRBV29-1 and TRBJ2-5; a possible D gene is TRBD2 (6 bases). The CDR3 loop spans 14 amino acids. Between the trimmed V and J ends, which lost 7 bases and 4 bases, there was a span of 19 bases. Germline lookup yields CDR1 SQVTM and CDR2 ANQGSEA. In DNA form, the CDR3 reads TGCAGCGGACGGAGGGTGGGGCTCGGAGAGACCCAGTACTTC. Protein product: CSGRRVGLGETQYF.

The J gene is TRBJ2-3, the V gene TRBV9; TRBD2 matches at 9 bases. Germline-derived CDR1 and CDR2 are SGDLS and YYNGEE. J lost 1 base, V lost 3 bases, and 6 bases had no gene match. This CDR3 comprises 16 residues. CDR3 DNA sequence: TGTGCCAGCAGCGATGGGACTAGCCGGGGCACAGATACGCAGTATTTT. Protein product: CASSDGTSRGTDTQYF. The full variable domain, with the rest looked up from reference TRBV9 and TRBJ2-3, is DSGVTQTPKHLITATGQRVTLRCSPRSGDLSVYWYQQSLDQGLQFLIQYYNGEERAKGNILERFSAQQFPDLHSELNLSSLELGDSALYFCASSDGTSRGTDTQYFGPGTRLTVL.

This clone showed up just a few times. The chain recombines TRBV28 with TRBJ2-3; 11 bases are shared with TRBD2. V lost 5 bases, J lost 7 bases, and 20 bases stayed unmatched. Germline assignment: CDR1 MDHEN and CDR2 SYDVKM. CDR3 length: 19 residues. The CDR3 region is CASSADITRTSGRRYTQYF. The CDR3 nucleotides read TGTGCCAGCAGTGCCGACATCACCCGGACTAGCGGGCGAAGGTATACGCAGTATTTT.

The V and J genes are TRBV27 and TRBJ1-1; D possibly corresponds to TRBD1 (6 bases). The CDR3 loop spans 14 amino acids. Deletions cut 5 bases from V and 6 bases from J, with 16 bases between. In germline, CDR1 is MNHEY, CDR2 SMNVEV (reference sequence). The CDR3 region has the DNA TGTGCCAGCAGTCCTCTCAGGGGTAATGCTGAAGCTTTCTTT. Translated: CASSPLRGNAEAFF.

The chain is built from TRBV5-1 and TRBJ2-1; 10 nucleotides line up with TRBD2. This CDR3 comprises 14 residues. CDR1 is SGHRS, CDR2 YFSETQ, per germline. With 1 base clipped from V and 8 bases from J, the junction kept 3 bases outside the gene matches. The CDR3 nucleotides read TGCGCCAGCAGCTTGACTAGCGGGGTTGATGAGCAGTTCTTC. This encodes CASSLTSGVDEQFF.

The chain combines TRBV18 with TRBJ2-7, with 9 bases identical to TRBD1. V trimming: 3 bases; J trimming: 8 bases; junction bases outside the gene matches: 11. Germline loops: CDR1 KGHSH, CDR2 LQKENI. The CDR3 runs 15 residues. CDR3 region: CASSPGQGPHEKQYF. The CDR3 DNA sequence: TGTGCCAGCTCACCGGGACAGGGACCACATGAAAAGCAGTACTTC.

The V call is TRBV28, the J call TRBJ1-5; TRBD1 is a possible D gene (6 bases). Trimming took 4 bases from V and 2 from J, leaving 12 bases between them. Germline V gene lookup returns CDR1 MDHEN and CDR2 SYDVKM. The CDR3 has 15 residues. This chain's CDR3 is CASSSAQGGNQPQHF. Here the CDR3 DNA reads TGTGCCAGCAGTTCCGCACAGGGAGGCAATCAGCCCCAGCATTTT.

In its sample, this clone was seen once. DNA for the CDR3: TGTGCCAGCAGCGAAGAGGGACAGGGAAGTGGCTACACCTTC. Translated: CASSEEGQGSGYTF. The rearrangement joins TRBV13 to TRBJ1-2, with 9 bases that match TRBD1. The germline V gene has CDR1 PRHDT and CDR2 FYEKMQ (reference sequence). CDR3 length: 14 residues. The trim removed 5 bases at V and 7 bases at J, leaving 8 bases unmatched.

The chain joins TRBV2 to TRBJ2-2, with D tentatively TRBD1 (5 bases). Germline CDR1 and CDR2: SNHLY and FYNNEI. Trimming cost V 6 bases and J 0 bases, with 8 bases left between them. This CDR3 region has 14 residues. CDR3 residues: CASRWGANTGELFF. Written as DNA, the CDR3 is TGTGCCAGCAGGTGGGGCGCGAACACCGGGGAGCTGTTTTTT.

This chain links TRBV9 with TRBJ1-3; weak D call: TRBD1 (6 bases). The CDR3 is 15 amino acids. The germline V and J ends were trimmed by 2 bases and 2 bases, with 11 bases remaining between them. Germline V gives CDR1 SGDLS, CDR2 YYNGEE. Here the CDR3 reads CASSVGQGTGNTIYF. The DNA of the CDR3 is TGTGCCAGCAGCGTCGGGCAGGGGACTGGAAACACCATATATTTT.

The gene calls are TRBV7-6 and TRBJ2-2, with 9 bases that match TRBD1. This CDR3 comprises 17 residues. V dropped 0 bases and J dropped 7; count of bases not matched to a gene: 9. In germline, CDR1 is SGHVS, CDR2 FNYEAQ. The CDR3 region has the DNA TGTGCCAGCAGCTTAGCGGTTTCACAGGGGGCCCTCGGGGAGCTGTTTTTT. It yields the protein CASSLAVSQGALGELFF.

This chain's CDR3 is CASTADSPGYTQYF. The CDR3 DNA sequence: TGTGCCAGCACTGCGGACAGTCCGGGATATACGCAGTATTTT. The chain links TRBV6-5 to TRBJ2-3; maybe TRBD1 (6 bases). Germline-derived CDR1 and CDR2 are MNHEY and SVGAGI. This CDR3 has 14 amino acids. With 7 bases removed from V and 7 bases from J, the gap between germline ends came to 18 bases.

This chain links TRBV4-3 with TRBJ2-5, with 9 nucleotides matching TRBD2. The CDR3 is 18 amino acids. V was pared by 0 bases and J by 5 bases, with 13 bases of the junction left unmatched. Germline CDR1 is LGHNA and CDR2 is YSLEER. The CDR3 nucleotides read TGCGCCAGCAGCCAAGATGCCGCTGGGCGGGAGGGGTGGGAGACCCAGTACTTC. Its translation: CASSQDAAGREGWETQYF.